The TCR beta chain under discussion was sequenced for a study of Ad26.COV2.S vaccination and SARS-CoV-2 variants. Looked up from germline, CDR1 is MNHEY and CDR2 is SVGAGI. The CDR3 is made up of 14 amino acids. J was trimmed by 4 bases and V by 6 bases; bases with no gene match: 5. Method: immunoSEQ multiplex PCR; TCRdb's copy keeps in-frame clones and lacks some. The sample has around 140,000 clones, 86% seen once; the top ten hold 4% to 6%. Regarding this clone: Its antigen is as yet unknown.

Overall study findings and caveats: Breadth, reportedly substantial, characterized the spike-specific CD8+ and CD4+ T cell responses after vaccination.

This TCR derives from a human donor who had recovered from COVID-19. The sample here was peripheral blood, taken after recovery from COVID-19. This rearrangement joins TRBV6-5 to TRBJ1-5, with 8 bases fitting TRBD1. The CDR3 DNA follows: TGTGCCAGCAGCCTTGACAGGGGTAATCAGCCCCAGCATTTT. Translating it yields CASSLDRGNQPQHF.